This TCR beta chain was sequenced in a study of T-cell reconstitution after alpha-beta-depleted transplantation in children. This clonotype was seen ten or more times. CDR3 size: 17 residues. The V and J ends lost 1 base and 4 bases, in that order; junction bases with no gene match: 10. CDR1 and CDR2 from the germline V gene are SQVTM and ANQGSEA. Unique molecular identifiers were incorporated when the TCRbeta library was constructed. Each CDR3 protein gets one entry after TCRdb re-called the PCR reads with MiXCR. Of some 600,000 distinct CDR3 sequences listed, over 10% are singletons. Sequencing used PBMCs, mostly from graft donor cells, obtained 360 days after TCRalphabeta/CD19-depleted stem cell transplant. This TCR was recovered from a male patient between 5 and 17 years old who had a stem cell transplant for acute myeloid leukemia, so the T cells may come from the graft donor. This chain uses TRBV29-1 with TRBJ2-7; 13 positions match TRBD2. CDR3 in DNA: TGCAGCGTTGAAGTTTCCCGGACTAGCGGGAGAGTATACGAGCAGTACTTC. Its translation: CSVEVSRTSGRVYEQYF.